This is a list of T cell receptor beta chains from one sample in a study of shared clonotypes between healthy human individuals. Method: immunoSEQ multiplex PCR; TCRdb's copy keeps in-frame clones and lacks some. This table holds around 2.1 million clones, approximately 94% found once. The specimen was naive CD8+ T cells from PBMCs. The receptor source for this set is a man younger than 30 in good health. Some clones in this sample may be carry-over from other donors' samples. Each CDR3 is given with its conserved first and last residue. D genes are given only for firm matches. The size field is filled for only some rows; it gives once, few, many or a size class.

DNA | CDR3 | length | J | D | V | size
TGTGCCAGCAGCGTCGACTACGAGCAGTACTTC | CASSVDYEQYF | 11 | TRBJ2-7 | - | TRBV9 | once
TGTGCCAGCAGCCAATATAGCGGGAGCTTAACGGGGGCCAACGTCCTGACTTTC | CASSQYSGSLTGANVLTF | 18 | TRBJ2-6 | TRBD2 | TRBV14 | -
TGCGCCAGCAGCTCCCTGTGGAGGGGCGAGTTGACCGGGGAGCTGTTTTTT | CASSSLWRGELTGELFF | 17 | TRBJ2-2 | - | TRBV5-1 | -
TGTGCCAGCAGCCTAGGTTTGAGTACACAAGAGACCCAGTACTTC | CASSLGLSTQETQYF | 15 | TRBJ2-5 | - | TRBV14 | -
TGTGCCAGCAGCCCGGGACAGGGGGTAAACGAGCAGTACTTC | CASSPGQGVNEQYF | 14 | TRBJ2-7 | TRBD1 | TRBV5-4 | once
TGTGCCAGCAGCCCTTTGGCGCTAGCGGGACCGGACGATGAGCAGTTCTTC | CASSPLALAGPDDEQFF | 17 | TRBJ2-1 | TRBD2 | TRBV9 | once
TGTGCCAGCAAAAAAGGGCGGACTAGCGGGAGATCTGACTCTGGGGCCAACGTCCTGACTTTC | CASKKGRTSGRSDSGANVLTF | 21 | TRBJ2-6 | TRBD2 | TRBV28 | -
TGTGCCAGCAGTCACCCGGGAGAGGTCTACGAGCAGTACTTC | CASSHPGEVYEQYF | 14 | TRBJ2-7 | - | TRBV28 | -
TGTGCCAGCACCAAGGGACAGGGAACCTACGAGCAGTACTTC | CASTKGQGTYEQYF | 14 | TRBJ2-7 | TRBD1 | TRBV28 | -
TGTGCCAGCAGTCCCGCCATGGGACCTATTAAAGGCGAGCAGTACTTC | CASSPAMGPIKGEQYF | 16 | TRBJ2-7 | - | TRBV27 | -
TGTGCCAGCATCCCCTTGTGGCTAGCGGACTCCTACAATGAGCAGTTCTTC | CASIPLWLADSYNEQFF | 17 | TRBJ2-1 | TRBD2 | TRBV11-2 | -
TGTGCCAGCAGCAAATACGGGACCGGGGAGCTGTTTTTT | CASSKYGTGELFF | 13 | TRBJ2-2 | - | TRBV21-1 | once
TGTGCCAGCAGCGGGAACCCGGACAGCTCTGGAAACACCATATATTTT | CASSGNPDSSGNTIYF | 16 | TRBJ1-3 | - | TRBV9 | -
TGTGCCCAGGGGGAGGCGGGTCAAGAGACCCAGTACTTC | CAQGEAGQETQYF | 13 | TRBJ2-5 | - | TRBV7-9 | -